This T cell receptor beta chain was profiled in a study of naive and memory T cell subsets. Sample treatment: skin biopsy from PPD injection site in Mantoux-positive individual. The library had UMIs added by 3' ligation of an oligonucleotide to TCR cDNA. Tuberculin skin test biopsies were taken where PPD was injected in Mantoux-positive people. Amplification of ligated cDNA took four PCR rounds with SP2 and nested alpha and beta constant primers. Via MiXCR, TCRdb re-called the UMI-ligation and nested PCR reads, giving one row per CDR3 protein. The top ten clones hold roughly 3.3% of a sample with fewer than 35,000 distinct CDR3 sequences, approximately 6.7% of them seen once. The table lists this clonotype with many counts. This TCR was sampled from an adult in good health. The sequences come from skin, collected from a tuberculin skin test site.

Written as DNA, the CDR3 is TGTGCCAGCAGCCAACCCACCATAACCGACAGGAGCAATCAGCCCCAGCATTTT. This sequence encodes CASSQPTITDRSNQPQHF. This chain links TRBV3-1 with TRBJ1-5; tentatively, D is TRBD1 (6 bases). Trimming left V 2 bases short and J 1 base short, with 18 bases between. The CDR3 length is 18 residues. The germline V gene encodes CDR1 LGHDT and CDR2 YNNKEL (reference sequence).